This record looks at one T cell receptor (beta chain) sequence and its context. The CDR3 consists of 13 residues. V was pared by 6 bases and J by 1 base, with 9 bases between. The V gene's germline CDR1 is LGHDT and CDR2 YNNKEL (reference sequence). Profiling relied on immunoSEQ multiplex PCR, and the TCRdb table lists in-frame clones only, not all of them. The sample has 30,000 to 45,000 clones, around 88% seen once; the top ten hold approximately 5%. This entry belongs to a study of blood T cell repertoires in COVID-19. The source material was peripheral blood. The receptor was isolated from a woman aged 65 to 85 with active COVID-19. The chain is built from TRBV3-1 (or the pseudogene TRBV3-2) and TRBJ1-1; no reliable D call. DNA of the CDR3: TGTGCCAGCAGATCGCGCCCGAACACTGAAGCTTTCTTT. This gives the protein CASRSRPNTEAFF.